These 24 T cell receptor beta chains were sequenced from one sample in a study of siplizumab effects on memory and regulatory T cells. Here immunoSEQ multiplex PCR was the method, and the copy in TCRdb shows in-frame clones only, minus some. Among around 78,000 clones listed, less than 95% were seen once. The specimen sequenced was CD8+ T cells sorted from blood. All receptors come from a human donor in good health.

The chain uses TRBV5-6 and TRBJ2-1, with no clear D. Germline V CDR1 and CDR2: SGHDT, YYEEEE. This CDR3 has 12 amino acids. V lost 4 bases, J lost 7 bases, and 9 bases lay in between. The CDR3 sequence is CASSPGRNEQFF. The CDR3 DNA is TGTGCCAGCAGCCCCGGCAGGAATGAGCAGTTCTTC.

The CDR3 coding sequence is TGCGCCAGCAGCCTAAGGGACGGAAACACTGAAGCTTTCTTT. The encoded protein is CASSLRDGNTEAFF. The gene calls are TRBV4-1 and TRBJ1-1, with D perhaps TRBD1 (5 bases). Germline V gives CDR1 MGHRA, CDR2 YSYEKL. The CDR3 sequence is 14 residues long. V shed 4 bases and J shed 2 bases, with 11 bases lying between them.

CDR3 nucleotide sequence: TGCGCCAGCAGCCCCACAGGGTGGGGCTACACCTTC. It yields the protein CASSPTGWGYTF. The J gene is TRBJ1-2, the V gene TRBV4-1; TRBD1 might be the D (6 bases). There are 12 residues in the CDR3. The V end was cut by 4 bases, the J end by 8 bases, with 11 bases between. Germline-derived CDR1 and CDR2 are MGHRA and YSYEKL.

This chain joins TRBV11-2 and TRBJ2-7; D unclear. The CDR3 extends over 12 amino acids. Germline assignment: CDR1 SGHAT and CDR2 FQNNGV. V was shortened by 2 bases and J by 6 bases, with 8 bases between the two germline ends. CDR3 nucleotides: TGTGCCAGCAGCTTACCCGAAATCGAGCAGTACTTC. It codes for CASSLPEIEQYF.

The chain carries TRBV7-9 and TRBJ1-2; no reliable D call. Germline V gene data show CDR1 as SEHNR and CDR2 as FQNEAQ (reference sequence). The CDR3 covers 13 residues. Trimming took 6 bases from V and 0 from J, leaving 8 bases between them. The DNA of the CDR3 is TGTGCCAGCAGAGGGAGTACTAACTATGGCTACACCTTC. Protein sequence: CASRGSTNYGYTF.

The chain uses TRBV2 and TRBJ2-1; a weak D match, TRBD2 (6 bases). Per germline, CDR1 SNHLY and CDR2 FYNNEI. Trimming removed 4 bases from V and 1 base from J, with 11 bases in between. The CDR3 loop spans 15 amino acids. CDR3 DNA sequence: TGTGCCAGCAGTGGCTGGGCGGGATCCTACAATGAGCAGTTCTTC. It encodes CASSGWAGSYNEQFF.

This sequence joins TRBV7-8 and TRBJ2-3; TRBD1 might be the D (5 bases). The CDR3 is 16 residues long. The V and J ends lost 5 bases and 1 base respectively, with 16 bases between them. The germline CDR1 and CDR2 sequences are SGHVS and FQNEAQ. CDR3 region: CASSRFGTGGTDTQYF. In DNA, the CDR3 is TGTGCCAGCAGCCGTTTCGGAACAGGCGGCACAGATACGCAGTATTTT.

The chain is built from TRBV19 and TRBJ1-5, with TRBD1 matching over 7 bases. V dropped 4 bases and J dropped 3; count of bases not matched to a gene: 6. Germline assignment: CDR1 LNHDA and CDR2 SQIVND (reference sequence). The CDR3 length is 15 residues. CDR3 residues: CASSSTGAPNQPQHF. In DNA form, the CDR3 reads TGTGCCAGTAGTAGTACAGGGGCGCCCAATCAGCCCCAGCATTTT.

To note about this clone: One junction end does not reproduce the germline sequence, and a read error may be involved. The rearrangement uses TRBV7-7 and TRBJ2-2; TRBD1 aligns across 8 bases. Germline V gene sequence: CDR1 SSHAT, CDR2 FNYEAQ (reference sequence). This CDR3 has 15 amino acids. DNA of the CDR3: TGTGCTAGCAGCCCAGGGGGCGCTTACACCGGGGAGCTGTTTTTT. The encoded protein is CASSPGGAYTGELFF.

This clone appeared a single time. The chain is built from TRBV7-2 and TRBJ2-7, with 13 bases matching TRBD2. The V gene end was trimmed by 4 bases and the J gene end by 6 bases; junction bases not matched to a gene: 9. The CDR3 loop spans 16 amino acids. Germline loops: CDR1 SGHTA, CDR2 FQGNSA. CDR3 residues: CASSSPGTSGTGEQYF. CDR3 bases: TGTGCCAGCAGCTCGCCCGGGACTAGCGGGACCGGCGAGCAGTACTTC.

This clone appeared a few times. The chain is built from TRBV10-3 and TRBJ2-5; unclear D gene. The CDR3 is made up of 15 amino acids. CDR1 is ENHRY, CDR2 SYGVKD, per germline. The ends were cut back, 1 base at V and 0 bases at J, with 9 bases in the middle. The CDR3 nucleotides read TGTGCCATCAGTGAGTGGAACGGAGACCAAGAGACCCAGTACTTC. This sequence encodes CAISEWNGDQETQYF.

This sequence joins TRBV5-6 and TRBJ2-5, with D possibly matching TRBD2 (6 bases). The CDR3 is made up of 15 amino acids. In germline, CDR1 is SGHDT, CDR2 YYEEEE. V was clipped by 0 bases and J by 2 bases, with 11 bases between them. The CDR3 loop reads CASSLGGTLQETQYF. CDR3 bases: TGTGCCAGCAGCTTGGGAGGGACTCTACAAGAGACCCAGTACTTC.

The chain couples TRBV18 to TRBJ1-2, with D perhaps matching TRBD1 (5 bases). The CDR3 sequence is 15 residues long. The V end lost 6 bases, the J end lost 0 bases, and 14 bases lay between the germline ends. Germline V gene data show CDR1 as KGHSH and CDR2 as LQKENI. The CDR3 region is CASSQSPGANYGYTF. The CDR3 nucleotides read TGTGCCAGCTCGCAGTCCCCGGGGGCTAACTATGGCTACACCTTC. Full variable domain (outside the CDR3, taken from reference TRBV18 and TRBJ1-2): NAGVMQNPRHLVRRRGQEARLRCSPMKGHSHVYWYRQLPEEGLKFMVYLQKENIIDESGMPKERFSAEFPKEGPSILRIQQVVRGDSAAYFCASSQSPGANYGYTFGSGTRLTVV.

The chain uses TRBV5-1 and TRBJ2-5; no clear D gene. This CDR3 has 13 amino acids. With 0 bases removed from V and 5 bases from J, the gap between germline ends came to 8 bases. Germline V CDR1 and CDR2: SGHRS, YFSETQ. In nucleotides, the CDR3 is TGCGCCAGCAGCTTGGCTCTTTTGGAGACCCAGTACTTC. Translation: CASSLALLETQYF.

This chain links TRBV9 with TRBJ2-3; D is ambiguous. Per germline, CDR1 SGDLS and CDR2 YYNGEE. V was trimmed by 4 bases and J by 5 bases, leaving 8 bases between them. There are 12 residues in the CDR3. CDR3 sequence reads: CASSYNGDTQYF. The CDR3 coding sequence is TGTGCCAGCAGCTACAATGGAGATACGCAGTATTTT. Together with reference TRBV9 and TRBJ2-3, the CDR3 gives the full variable domain: DSGVTQTPKHLITATGQRVTLRCSPRSGDLSVYWYQQSLDQGLQFLIQYYNGEERAKGNILERFSAQQFPDLHSELNLSSLELGDSALYFCASSYNGDTQYFGPGTRLTVL.

The J gene is TRBJ2-7, the V gene TRBV19; D is uncertain. The CDR3 is 14 amino acids. V was pared by 6 bases and J by 5 bases, with 17 bases between. Per the germline V gene, CDR1 is LNHDA and CDR2 is SQIVND (reference sequence). The CDR3 DNA sequence: TGTGCCAGTAGCCCACTGTCCCTGGTCCACGAGCAGTACTTC. This codes for CASSPLSLVHEQYF.

This clone appeared a single time. The chain is built from TRBV9 and TRBJ2-1; D remains ambiguous. CDR3 size: 15 residues. Deletions cut 0 bases from V and 3 bases from J, with 10 bases between. Looked up from germline, CDR1 is SGDLS and CDR2 is YYNGEE. Written as DNA, the CDR3 is TGTGCCAGCAGCGTAGATGTAAGCGACTACAATGAGCAGTTCTTC. The encoded protein is CASSVDVSDYNEQFF.

The V gene is TRBV5-6, the J gene TRBJ2-4; TRBD1 aligns across 8 bases. The CDR3 runs to 15 residues. Germline loops: CDR1 SGHDT, CDR2 YYEEEE. The V gene end was trimmed by 4 bases and the J gene end by 0 bases; junction bases not matched to a gene: 3. CDR3 region: CASSRGTGAKNIQYF. CDR3 bases: TGTGCCAGCAGCCGTGGGACAGGAGCCAAAAACATTCAGTACTTC.

Concerning this clone itself: Within the sample, other DNA sequences also encode this same CDR3. The chain couples TRBV7-9 to TRBJ2-3; D not resolved. CDR1 SEHNR and CDR2 FQNEAQ come from the germline V gene (reference sequence). This CDR3 spans 13 amino acids. The V gene lost 6 bases and the J gene lost 0 bases, with 7 bases spanning the gap. CDR3 loop: CASSSTSTDTQYF. CDR3 DNA sequence: TGTGCCAGCAGTTCGACTAGCACAGATACGCAGTATTTT.

The V and J genes are TRBV28 and TRBJ2-5, with 7 nucleotides matching TRBD2. Germline V gives CDR1 MDHEN, CDR2 SYDVKM. The CDR3 length is 17 residues. V gave up 4 bases and J gave up 5 bases; unmatched junction bases: 16. The DNA for the CDR3 is TGTGCCAGCAGTTCCCGGCCTGAGGCGGGAGTACTTGAGACCCAGTACTTC. Translated, it gives CASSSRPEAGVLETQYF.

The chain links TRBV19 to TRBJ2-1; the D call may be TRBD1 or TRBD2 (6 bases each). Trimming took 8 bases from V and 6 from J, leaving 17 bases between them. CDR3 length: 14 amino acids. CDR1 and CDR2 from the germline V gene are LNHDA and SQIVND (reference sequence). CDR3 sequence: CASRGLVMPNEQFF. In DNA form, the CDR3 reads TGTGCCAGTCGGGGGCTAGTCATGCCCAATGAGCAGTTCTTC.

This clone is medium-sized within its sample. The rearrangement uses TRBV25-1 and TRBJ2-5; 12 positions agree with TRBD2. Losses at the gene ends were 4 bases for V and 4 bases for J; bases not matched to a gene: 7. This CDR3 spans 16 amino acids. Germline V gives CDR1 MGHDK, CDR2 SYGVNS. CDR3 DNA sequence: TGTGCCAGCAGTGCTACTAGCGGGGGGACGGTAGAGACCCAGTACTTC. Translating gives CASSATSGGTVETQYF. Based on the CDR3 plus reference TRBV25-1 and TRBJ2-5, the full variable domain is EADIYQTPRYLVIGTGKKITLECSQTMGHDKMYWYQQDPGMELHLIHYSYGVNSTEKGDLSSESTVSRIRTEHFPLTLESARPSHTSQYLCASSATSGGTVETQYFGPGTRLLVL.

The chain employs TRBV1 and TRBJ1-4; the D call of TRBD1 is as the table states it, not checked on the DNA. TRBV1 is reported as a pseudogene. There are 15 residues in the CDR3. The CDR3 loop is CTSSNEGAVDEKLFF. CDR3 nucleotide sequence: TGCACCAGCTCCAATGAGGGGGCCGTTGATGAAAAACTGTTTTTT.

J is TRBJ2-3 and V is TRBV27; 12 bases match TRBD2. The junction had 8 bases not matched to a gene; V was cut back by 5 bases and J by 2 bases. The CDR3 spans 17 residues. From germline, CDR1 is MNHEY and CDR2 SMNVEV (reference sequence). This CDR3 reads CASSRLLAGGPTDTQYF. CDR3 bases: TGTGCCAGCAGTCGCCTCCTAGCGGGAGGGCCCACAGATACGCAGTATTTT.